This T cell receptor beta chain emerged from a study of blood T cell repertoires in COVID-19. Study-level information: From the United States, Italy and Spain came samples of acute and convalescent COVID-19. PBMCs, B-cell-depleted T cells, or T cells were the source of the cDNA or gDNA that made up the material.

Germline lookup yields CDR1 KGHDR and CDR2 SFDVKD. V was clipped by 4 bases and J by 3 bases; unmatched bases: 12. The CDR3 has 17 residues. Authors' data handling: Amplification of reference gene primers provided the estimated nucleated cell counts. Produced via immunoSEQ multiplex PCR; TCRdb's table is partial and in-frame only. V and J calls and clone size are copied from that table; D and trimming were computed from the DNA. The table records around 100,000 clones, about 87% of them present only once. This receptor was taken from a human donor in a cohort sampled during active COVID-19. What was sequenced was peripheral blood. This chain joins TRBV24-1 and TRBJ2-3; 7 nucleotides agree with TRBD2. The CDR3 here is CATSDSLGGSGTDTQYF. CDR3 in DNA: TGTGCCACCAGTGACAGTCTCGGCGGGAGTGGGACAGATACGCAGTATTTT.